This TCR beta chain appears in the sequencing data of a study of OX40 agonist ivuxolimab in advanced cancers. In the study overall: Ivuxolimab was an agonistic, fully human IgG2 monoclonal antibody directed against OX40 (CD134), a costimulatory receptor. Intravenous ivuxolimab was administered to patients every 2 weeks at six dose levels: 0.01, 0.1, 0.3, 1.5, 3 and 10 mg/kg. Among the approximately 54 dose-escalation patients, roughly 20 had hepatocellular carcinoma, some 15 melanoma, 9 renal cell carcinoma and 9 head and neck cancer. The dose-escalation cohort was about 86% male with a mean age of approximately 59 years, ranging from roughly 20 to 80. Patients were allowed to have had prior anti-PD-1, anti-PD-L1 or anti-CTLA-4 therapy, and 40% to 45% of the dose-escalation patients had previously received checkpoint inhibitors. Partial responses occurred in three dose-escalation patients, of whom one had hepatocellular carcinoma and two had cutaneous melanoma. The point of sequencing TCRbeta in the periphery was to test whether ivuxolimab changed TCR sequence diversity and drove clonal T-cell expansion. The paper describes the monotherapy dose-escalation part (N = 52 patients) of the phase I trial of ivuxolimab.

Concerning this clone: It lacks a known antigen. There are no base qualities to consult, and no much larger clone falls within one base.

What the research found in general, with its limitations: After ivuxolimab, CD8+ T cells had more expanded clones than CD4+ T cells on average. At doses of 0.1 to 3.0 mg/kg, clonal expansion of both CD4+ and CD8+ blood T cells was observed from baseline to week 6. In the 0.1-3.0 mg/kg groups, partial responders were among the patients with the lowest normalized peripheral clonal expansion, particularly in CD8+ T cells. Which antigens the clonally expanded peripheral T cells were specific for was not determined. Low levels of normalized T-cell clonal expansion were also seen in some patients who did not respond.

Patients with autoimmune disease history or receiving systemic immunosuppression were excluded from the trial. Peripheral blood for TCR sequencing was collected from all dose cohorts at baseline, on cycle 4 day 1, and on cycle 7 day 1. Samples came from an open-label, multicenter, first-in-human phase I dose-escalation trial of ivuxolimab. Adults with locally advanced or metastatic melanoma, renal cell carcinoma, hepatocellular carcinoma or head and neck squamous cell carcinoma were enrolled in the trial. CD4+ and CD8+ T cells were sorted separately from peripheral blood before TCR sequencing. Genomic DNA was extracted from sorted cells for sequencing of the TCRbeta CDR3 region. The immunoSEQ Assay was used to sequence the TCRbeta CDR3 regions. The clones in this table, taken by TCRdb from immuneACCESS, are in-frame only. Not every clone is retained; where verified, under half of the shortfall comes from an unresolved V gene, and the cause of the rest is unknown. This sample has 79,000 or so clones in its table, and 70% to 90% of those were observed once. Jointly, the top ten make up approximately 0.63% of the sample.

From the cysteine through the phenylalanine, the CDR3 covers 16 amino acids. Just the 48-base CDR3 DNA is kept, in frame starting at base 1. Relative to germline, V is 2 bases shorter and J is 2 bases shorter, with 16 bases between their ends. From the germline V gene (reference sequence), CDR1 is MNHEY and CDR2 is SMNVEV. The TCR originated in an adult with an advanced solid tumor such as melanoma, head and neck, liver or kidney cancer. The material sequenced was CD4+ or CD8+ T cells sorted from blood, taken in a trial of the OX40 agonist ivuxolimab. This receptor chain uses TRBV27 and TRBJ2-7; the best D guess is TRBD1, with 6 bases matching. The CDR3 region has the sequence CASSLRRDIGPYEQYF. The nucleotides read TGTGCCAGCAGTTTAAGACGGGACATCGGCCCCTACGAGCAGTACTTC.